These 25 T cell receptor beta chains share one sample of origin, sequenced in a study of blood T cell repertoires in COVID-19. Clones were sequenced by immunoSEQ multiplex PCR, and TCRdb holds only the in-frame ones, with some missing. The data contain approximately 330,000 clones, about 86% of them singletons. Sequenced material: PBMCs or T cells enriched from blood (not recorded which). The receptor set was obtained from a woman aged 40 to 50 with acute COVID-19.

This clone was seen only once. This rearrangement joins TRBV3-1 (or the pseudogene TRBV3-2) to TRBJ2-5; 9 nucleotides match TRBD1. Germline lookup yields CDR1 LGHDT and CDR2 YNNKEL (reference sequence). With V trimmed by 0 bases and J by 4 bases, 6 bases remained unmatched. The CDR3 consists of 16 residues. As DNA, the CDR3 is TGTGCCAGCAGCCAAGACGCAACAGGGGGCCGAGAGACCCAGTACTTC. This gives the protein CASSQDATGGRETQYF.

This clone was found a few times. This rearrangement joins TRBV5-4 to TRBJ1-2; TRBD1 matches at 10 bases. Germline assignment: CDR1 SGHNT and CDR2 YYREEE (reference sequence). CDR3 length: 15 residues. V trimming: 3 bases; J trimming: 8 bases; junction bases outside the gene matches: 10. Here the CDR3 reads CASSSGTGEMGGYTF. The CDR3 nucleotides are TGTGCCAGCAGCTCCGGGACAGGGGAAATGGGAGGCTACACCTTC.

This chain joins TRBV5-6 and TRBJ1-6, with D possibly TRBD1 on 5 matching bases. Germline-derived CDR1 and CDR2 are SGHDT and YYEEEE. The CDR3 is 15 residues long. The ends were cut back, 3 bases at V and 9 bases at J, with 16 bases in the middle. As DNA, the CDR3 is TGTGCCAGCAGCTCGGACGGGGGGAAAGGTTCACCCCTCCACTTT. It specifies CASSSDGGKGSPLHF. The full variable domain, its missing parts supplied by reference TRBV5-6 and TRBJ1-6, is DAGVTQSPTHLIKTRGQQVTLRCSPKSGHDTVSWYQQALGQGPQFIFQYYEEEERQRGNFPDRFSGHQFPNYSSELNVNALLLGDSALYLCASSSDGGKGSPLHFGNGTRLTVT.

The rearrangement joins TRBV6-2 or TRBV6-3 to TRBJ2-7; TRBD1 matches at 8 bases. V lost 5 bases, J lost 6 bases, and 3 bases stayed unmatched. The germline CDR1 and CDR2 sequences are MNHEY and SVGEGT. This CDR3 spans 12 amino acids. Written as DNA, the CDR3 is TGTGCCAGCAGTCAGACAGGGGTCGAGCAGTACTTC. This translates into CASSQTGVEQYF.

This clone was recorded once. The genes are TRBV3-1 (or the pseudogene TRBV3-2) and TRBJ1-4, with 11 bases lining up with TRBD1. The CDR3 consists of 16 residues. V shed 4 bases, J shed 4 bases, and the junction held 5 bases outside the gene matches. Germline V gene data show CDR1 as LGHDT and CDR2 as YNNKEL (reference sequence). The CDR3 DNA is TGTGCCAGCAGCCTGGGACAGGGGGGGAGTAATGAAAAACTGTTTTTT. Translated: CASSLGQGGSNEKLFF.

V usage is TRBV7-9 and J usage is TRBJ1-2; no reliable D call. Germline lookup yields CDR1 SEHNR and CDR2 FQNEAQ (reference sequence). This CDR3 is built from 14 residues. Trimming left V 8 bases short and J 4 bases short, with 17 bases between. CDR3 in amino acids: CASQLEGGSYGYTF. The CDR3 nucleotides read TGTGCCAGCCAGCTTGAGGGTGGCAGCTATGGCTACACCTTC.

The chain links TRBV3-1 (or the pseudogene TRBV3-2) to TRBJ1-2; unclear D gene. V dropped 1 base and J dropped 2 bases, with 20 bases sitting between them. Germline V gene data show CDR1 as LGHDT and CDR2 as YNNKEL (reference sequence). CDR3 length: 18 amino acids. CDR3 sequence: CASSQAGRGGPINYGYTF. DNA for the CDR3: TGTGCCAGCAGCCAAGCTGGCAGAGGAGGCCCTATAAACTATGGCTACACCTTC.

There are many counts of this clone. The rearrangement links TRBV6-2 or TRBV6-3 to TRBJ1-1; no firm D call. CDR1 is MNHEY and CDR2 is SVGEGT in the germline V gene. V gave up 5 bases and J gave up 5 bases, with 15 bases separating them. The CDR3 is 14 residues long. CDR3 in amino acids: CASSPGWAGTEAFF. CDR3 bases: TGTGCCAGCAGTCCCGGTTGGGCAGGAACTGAAGCTTTCTTT.

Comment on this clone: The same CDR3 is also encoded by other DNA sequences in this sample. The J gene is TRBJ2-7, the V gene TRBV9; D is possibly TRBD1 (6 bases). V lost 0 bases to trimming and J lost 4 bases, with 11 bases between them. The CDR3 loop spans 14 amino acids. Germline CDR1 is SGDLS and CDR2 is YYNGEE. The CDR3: CASSVGAGAYEQYF. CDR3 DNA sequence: TGTGCCAGCAGCGTAGGGGCAGGGGCGTACGAGCAGTACTTC. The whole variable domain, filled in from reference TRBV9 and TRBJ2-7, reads DSGVTQTPKHLITATGQRVTLRCSPRSGDLSVYWYQQSLDQGLQFLIQYYNGEERAKGNILERFSAQQFPDLHSELNLSSLELGDSALYFCASSVGAGAYEQYFGPGTRLTVT.

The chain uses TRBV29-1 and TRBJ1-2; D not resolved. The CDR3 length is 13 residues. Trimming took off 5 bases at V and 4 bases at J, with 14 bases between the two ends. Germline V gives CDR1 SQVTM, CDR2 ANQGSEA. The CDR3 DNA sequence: TGCAGCGTTAAAGTGGGCCTTACCTATGGCTACACCTTC. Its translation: CSVKVGLTYGYTF. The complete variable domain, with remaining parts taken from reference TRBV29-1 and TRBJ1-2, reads SAVISQKPSRDICQRGTSLTIQCQVDSQVTMMFWYRQQPGQSLTLIATANQGSEATYESGFVIDKFPISRPNLTFSTLTVSNMSPEDSSIYLCSVKVGLTYGYTFGSGTRLTVV.

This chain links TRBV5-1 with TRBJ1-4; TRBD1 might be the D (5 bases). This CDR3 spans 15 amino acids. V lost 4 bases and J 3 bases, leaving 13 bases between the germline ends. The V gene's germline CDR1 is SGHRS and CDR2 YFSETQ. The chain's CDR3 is CASSTPEGSNEKLFF. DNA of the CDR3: TGCGCCAGCAGCACCCCGGAGGGGTCTAATGAAAAACTGTTTTTT. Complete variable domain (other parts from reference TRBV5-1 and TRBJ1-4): KAGVTQTPRYLIKTRGQQVTLSCSPISGHRSVSWYQQTPGQGLQFLFEYFSETQRNKGNFPGRFSGRQFSNSRSEMNVSTLELGDSALYLCASSTPEGSNEKLFFGSGTQLSVL.

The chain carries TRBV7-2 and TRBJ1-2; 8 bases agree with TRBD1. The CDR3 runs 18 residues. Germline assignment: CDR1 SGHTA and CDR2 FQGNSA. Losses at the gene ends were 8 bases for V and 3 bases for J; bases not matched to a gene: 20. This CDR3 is CASATTALQGARDYGYTF. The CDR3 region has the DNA TGTGCCAGCGCCACCACTGCTTTGCAGGGGGCGCGGGACTATGGCTACACCTTC.

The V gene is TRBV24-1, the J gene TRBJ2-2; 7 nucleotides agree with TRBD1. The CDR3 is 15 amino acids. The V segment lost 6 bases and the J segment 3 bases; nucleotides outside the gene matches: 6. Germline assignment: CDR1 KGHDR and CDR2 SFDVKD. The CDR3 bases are TGTGCCACCAGTCCACCCGGACAGGACACCGGGGAGCTGTTTTTT. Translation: CATSPPGQDTGELFF.

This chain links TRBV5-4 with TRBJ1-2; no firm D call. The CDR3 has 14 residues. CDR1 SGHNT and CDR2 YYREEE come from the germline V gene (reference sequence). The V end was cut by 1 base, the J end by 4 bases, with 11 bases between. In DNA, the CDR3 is TGTGCCAGCAGCTTGTTATCGGGTGTCTATGGCTACACCTTC. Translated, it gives CASSLLSGVYGYTF.

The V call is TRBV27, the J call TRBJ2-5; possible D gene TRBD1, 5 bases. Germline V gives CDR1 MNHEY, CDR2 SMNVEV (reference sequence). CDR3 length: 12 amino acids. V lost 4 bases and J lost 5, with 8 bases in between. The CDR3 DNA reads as TGTGCCAGCAGTTCCCAGGGCGAGACCCAGTACTTC. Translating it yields CASSSQGETQYF.

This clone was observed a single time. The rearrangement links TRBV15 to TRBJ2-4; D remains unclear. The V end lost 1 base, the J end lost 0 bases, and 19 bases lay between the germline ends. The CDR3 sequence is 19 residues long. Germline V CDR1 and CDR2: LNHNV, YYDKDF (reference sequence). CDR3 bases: TGTGCCACCAGCAGAGGTCGGCGCGAGGTGACTCTAGCCAAAAACATTCAGTACTTC. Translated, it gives CATSRGRREVTLAKNIQYF. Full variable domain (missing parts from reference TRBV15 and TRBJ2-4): DAMVIQNPRYQVTQFGKPVTLSCSQTLNHNVMYWYQQKSSQAPKLLFHYYDKDFNNEADTPDNFQSRRPNTSFCFLDIRSPGLGDTAMYLCATSRGRREVTLAKNIQYFGAGTRLSVL.

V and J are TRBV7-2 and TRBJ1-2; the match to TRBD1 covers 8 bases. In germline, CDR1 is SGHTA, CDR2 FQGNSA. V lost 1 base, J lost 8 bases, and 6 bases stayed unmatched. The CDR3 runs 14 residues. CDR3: CASSLEAGGGGYTF. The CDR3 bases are TGTGCCAGCAGCTTAGAAGCAGGGGGCGGGGGCTACACCTTC.

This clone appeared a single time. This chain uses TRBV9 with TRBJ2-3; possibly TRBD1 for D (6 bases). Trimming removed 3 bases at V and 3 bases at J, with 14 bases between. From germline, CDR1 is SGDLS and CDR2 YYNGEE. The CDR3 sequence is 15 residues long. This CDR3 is CASSATGIGTDTQYF. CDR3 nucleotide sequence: TGTGCCAGCAGCGCAACAGGGATCGGGACAGATACGCAGTATTTT.

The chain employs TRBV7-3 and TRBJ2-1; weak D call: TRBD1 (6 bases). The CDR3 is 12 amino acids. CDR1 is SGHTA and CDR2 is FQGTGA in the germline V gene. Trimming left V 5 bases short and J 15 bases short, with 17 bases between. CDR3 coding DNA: TGTGCCAGCAGCGTATCACAGGGACGTCTGTTCTTC. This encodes CASSVSQGRLFF. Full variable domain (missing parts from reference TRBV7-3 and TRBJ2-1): GAGVSQTPSNKVTEKGKYVELRCDPISGHTALYWYRQSLGQGPEFLIYFQGTGAADDSGLPNDRFFAVRPEGSVSTLKIQRTERGDSAVYLCASSVSQGRLFFGPGTRLTVL.

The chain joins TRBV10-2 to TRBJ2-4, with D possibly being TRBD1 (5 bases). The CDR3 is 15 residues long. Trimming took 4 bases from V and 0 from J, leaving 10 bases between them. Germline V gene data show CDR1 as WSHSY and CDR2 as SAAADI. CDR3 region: CASSGTRVAKNIQYF. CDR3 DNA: TGCGCCAGCAGTGGGACCAGGGTAGCCAAAAACATTCAGTACTTC.

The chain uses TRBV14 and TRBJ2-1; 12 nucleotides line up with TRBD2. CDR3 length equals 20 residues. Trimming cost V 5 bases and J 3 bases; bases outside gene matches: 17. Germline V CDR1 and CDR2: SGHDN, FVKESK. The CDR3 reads CASSAPTSGSLGNLYNEQFF. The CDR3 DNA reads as TGTGCCAGCAGCGCGCCGACTAGCGGGAGTCTTGGGAACCTCTACAATGAGCAGTTCTTC.

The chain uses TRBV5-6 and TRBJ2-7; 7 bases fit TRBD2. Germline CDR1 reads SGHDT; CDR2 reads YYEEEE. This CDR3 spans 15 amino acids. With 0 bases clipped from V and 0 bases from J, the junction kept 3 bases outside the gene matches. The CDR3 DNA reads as TGTGCCAGCAGCTTGGGAGCGGGAAGCTCCTACGAGCAGTACTTC. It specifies CASSLGAGSSYEQYF.

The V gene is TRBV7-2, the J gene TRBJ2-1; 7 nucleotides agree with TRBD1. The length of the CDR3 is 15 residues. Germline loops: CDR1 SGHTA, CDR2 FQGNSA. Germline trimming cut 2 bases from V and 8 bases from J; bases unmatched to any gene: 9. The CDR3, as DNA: TGTGCCAGCAGCTTATGGTCCACAGGGGTGGATGAGCAGTTCTTC. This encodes CASSLWSTGVDEQFF.

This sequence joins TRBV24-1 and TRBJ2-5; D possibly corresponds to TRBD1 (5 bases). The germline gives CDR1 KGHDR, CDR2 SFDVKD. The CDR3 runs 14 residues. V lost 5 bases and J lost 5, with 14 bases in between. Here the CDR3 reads CATSAQGVKETQYF. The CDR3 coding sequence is TGTGCCACCAGTGCGCAGGGCGTGAAGGAGACCCAGTACTTC.

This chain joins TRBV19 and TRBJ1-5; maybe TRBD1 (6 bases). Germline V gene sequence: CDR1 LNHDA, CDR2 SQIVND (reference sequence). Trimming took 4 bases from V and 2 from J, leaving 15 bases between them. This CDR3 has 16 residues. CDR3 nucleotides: TGTGCCAGTAGTAGTCTCAGGGGAAAGGGCAATCAGCCCCAGCATTTT. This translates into CASSSLRGKGNQPQHF.